This T cell receptor beta chain originates from a study of cytomegalovirus exposure and HLA in healthy donors. A note on this clone: Antigen: not known.

Trimming removed 5 bases from V and 3 bases from J; junction bases left unmatched: 12. Per germline, CDR1 SNHLY and CDR2 FYNNEI. This CDR3 has 17 amino acids. General study points: Cytomegalovirus association was listed for 164 TCR beta chains. Accurate HLA-A and HLA-B prediction from TCR beta sequences was reported for most subjects.

The PCR used 60 Vbeta and 13 Jbeta primers. Libraries were prepared by immunoSEQ multiplex PCR; TCRdb keeps only in-frame clonotypes and omits some of them. The sample contains under 200,000 clones, roughly 79% of which appear only once. The sample comprised PBMCs. This receptor was identified in a male donor in good health and CMV-seropositive. The gene calls are TRBV2 and TRBJ2-3; 9 positions match TRBD2. In DNA, the CDR3 is TGTGCCAGCAGTCGGTCATCTCTAGCGGGGCCGACAGATACGCAGTATTTT. Protein: CASSRSSLAGPTDTQYF.